The clone carrying this T cell receptor (beta chain) was seen more than once but under ten times. As every portion of the isolated RNA was reverse transcribed, the sequencing read expressed TCRB transcripts. Data came from immunoSEQ multiplex PCR; TCRdb stores just in-frame clones and leaves some out. This sample has about 160,000 clones, with over 7.5% found just once. The CDR3 has 17 residues. In germline, CDR1 is KGHSH, CDR2 LQKENI. The trim removed 3 bases at V and 5 bases at J, leaving 11 bases unmatched. The record originates from a study of beta chain features in type 1 diabetes. This clonotype originated in a man between 18 and 35 years old in good health. The specimen sequenced was central memory CD4+ T cells from blood. The chain links TRBV18 to TRBJ2-7; 12 positions agree with TRBD2. Here the CDR3 DNA reads TGTGCCAGCTCACCGATGGTCCCGACTAGCGGGAGCCACGAGCAGTACTTC. This translates into CASSPMVPTSGSHEQYF.